This passage covers 23 T cell receptor beta chains from one sample sequenced in a study of CXCR3-negative and CXCR3-positive naive CD8 T cells. General study findings and limits: TRB CDR3s of CXCR3-positive naive cells were more hydrophobic than those of CXCR3-negative naive cells.

Their antigens remain unidentified. UMI-labeled TRB cDNA libraries were prepared by 5' RACE. TCRdb reworked the 5' RACE reads into one entry per CDR3 protein, no DNA. The table counts 90,000 to 150,000 distinct CDR3 sequences; 0.36% lies in the top ten. The sequenced sample consisted of naive CXCR3+ CD8+ T cells from blood. Subset denoted: CD45RO-CCR7+CD27+CD95- naive CD8+ T cells expressing CXCR3 (TNR3+). The receptor set was obtained from a human donor in good health. Some clones in this sample may be carry-over from other donors' samples.

The chain is built from TRBV7-6 and TRBJ1-1; TCRdb lists TRBD1, though no DNA is available to test this call. Germline loops: CDR1 SGHVS, CDR2 FNYEAQ. This CDR3 has 12 residues. The CDR3: CASSLWGPEAFF.

The genes are TRBV7-6 and TRBJ2-3; TCRdb calls TRBD2, which cannot be checked without DNA. The CDR3 is 16 amino acids. Germline CDR1 and CDR2: SGHVS and FNYEAQ. CDR3 in amino acids: CASSLGLAGVIDTQYF. Drawing the rest from reference TRBV7-6 and TRBJ2-3, the complete variable domain is GAGVSQSPRYKVTKRGQDVALRCDPISGHVSLYWYRQALGQGPEFLTYFNYEAQQDKSGLPNDRFSAERPEGSISTLTIQRTEQRDSAMYRCASSLGLAGVIDTQYFGPGTRLTVL.

This rearrangement joins TRBV14 to TRBJ2-7; no DNA is available, so the TRBD2 call from TCRdb remains unchecked. This CDR3 contains 14 residues. The germline V gene encodes CDR1 SGHDN and CDR2 FVKESK. CDR3: CASSLSGRAYEQYF.

V gene TRBV13 combines with J gene TRBJ2-5; TCRdb's D call of TRBD1 is untestable without DNA. This CDR3 is built from 17 residues. Germline CDR1 reads PRHDT; CDR2 reads FYEKMQ (reference sequence). CDR3: CASSFLRGARDQETQYF.

V usage is TRBV5-1 and J usage is TRBJ2-5; as DNA is missing, the TRBD1 call by TCRdb cannot be tested. The CDR3 totals 15 residues. Germline lookup yields CDR1 SGHRS and CDR2 YFSETQ. The chain's CDR3 is CASSLEGGPGETQYF.

This chain links TRBV5-1 with TRBJ2-7; the D call from TCRdb, TRBD1, cannot be confirmed without DNA. The CDR3 contains 15 residues. The germline V gene has CDR1 SGHRS and CDR2 YFSETQ. The CDR3 protein is CASSWRGTGSYEQYF. Full variable domain (outside the CDR3, taken from reference TRBV5-1 and TRBJ2-7): KAGVTQTPRYLIKTRGQQVTLSCSPISGHRSVSWYQQTPGQGLQFLFEYFSETQRNKGNFPGRFSGRQFSNSRSEMNVSTLELGDSALYLCASSWRGTGSYEQYFGPGTRLTVT.

The chain uses TRBV15 and TRBJ1-2; checking the TCRdb D call of TRBD1 is not possible without DNA. The CDR3 is 17 amino acids. The germline V gene has CDR1 LNHNV and CDR2 YYDKDF (reference sequence). The CDR3 protein is CATSRESTDLRRFGYTF.

V and J are TRBV20-1 and TRBJ2-7. CDR3 length: 13 amino acids. The germline V gene encodes CDR1 DFQATT and CDR2 SNEGSKA (reference sequence). The chain's CDR3 is CSASLGSGYEQYF.

This chain joins TRBV28 and TRBJ2-1. The CDR3 spans 11 residues. Germline assignment: CDR1 MDHEN and CDR2 SYDVKM. CDR3 sequence: CASSQNNEQFF. Full variable domain (outside the CDR3, taken from reference TRBV28 and TRBJ2-1): DVKVTQSSRYLVKRTGEKVFLECVQDMDHENMFWYRQDPGLGLRLIYFSYDVKMKEKGDIPEGYSVSREKKERFSLILESASTNQTSMYLCASSQNNEQFFGPGTRLTVL.

The V gene is TRBV9, the J gene TRBJ2-1; the D call from TCRdb, TRBD1, cannot be confirmed without DNA. Germline lookup yields CDR1 SGDLS and CDR2 YYNGEE. The CDR3 runs 16 residues. CDR3: CASSHTRGTGRDEQFF.

This chain uses TRBV29-1 with TRBJ2-7; lacking DNA, the TRBD1 call made by TCRdb goes unchecked. Germline CDR1 and CDR2: SQVTM and ANQGSEA. This CDR3 is 14 amino acids long. Here the CDR3 reads CSVELDRGAYEQYF.

The rearrangement joins TRBV20-1 to TRBJ2-3; TCRdb outputs TRBD2, but without DNA this stays unchecked. The CDR3 covers 15 residues. The V gene's germline CDR1 is DFQATT and CDR2 SNEGSKA (reference sequence). The chain's CDR3 is CSAPKETLPRDTQYF.

This CDR3 is CASTPGGGALQTQYF. The V and J genes are TRBV12-3 or TRBV12-4 and TRBJ2-5; TCRdb returns TRBD1, unconfirmable since there is no DNA. This CDR3 has 15 residues.

The CDR3 spells CASRVGQGAYEQYF. The chain uses TRBV5-5 and TRBJ2-7; TCRdb's D gene call, TRBD1, goes unchecked for lack of DNA. The CDR3 sequence is 14 residues long. The germline V gene has CDR1 SGHKS and CDR2 YYEKEE (reference sequence).

This chain links TRBV13 with TRBJ2-1; TCRdb proposes TRBD1, but this gene call is untestable without DNA. The CDR3 length is 15 residues. Looked up from germline, CDR1 is PRHDT and CDR2 is FYEKMQ (reference sequence). Here the CDR3 reads CASSRQGWSRNEQFF. Variable domain in full (rest from reference TRBV13 and TRBJ2-1): AAGVIQSPRHLIKEKRETATLKCYPIPRHDTVYWYQQGPGQDPQFLISFYEKMQSDKGSIPDRFSAQQFSDYHSELNMSSLELGDSALYFCASSRQGWSRNEQFFGPGTRLTVL.

The gene calls are TRBV7-8 and TRBJ2-3; TCRdb selects TRBD2, and the lack of DNA leaves this call unchecked. Germline V lookup: CDR1 SGHVS, CDR2 FQNEAQ. This CDR3 has 14 residues. CDR3 amino acids: CASSIGLFTDTQYF.

The V call is TRBV12-3 or TRBV12-4, the J call TRBJ1-2. The CDR3 has 12 amino acids. Here the CDR3 reads CASSFVPYGYTF.

The chain carries TRBV2 and TRBJ2-2; TCRdb proposes TRBD1, but this gene call is untestable without DNA. Per germline, CDR1 SNHLY and CDR2 FYNNEI. The CDR3 is made up of 15 amino acids. The CDR3 loop reads CASDDRGINTGELFF.

The chain employs TRBV20-1 and TRBJ1-1; TCRdb returns TRBD1, unconfirmable since there is no DNA. Looked up from germline, CDR1 is DFQATT and CDR2 is SNEGSKA (reference sequence). The length of the CDR3 is 14 residues. The CDR3 is CSARGGQGFTEAFF.

The chain employs TRBV7-2 and TRBJ2-1. The CDR3 contains 13 residues. Germline values: CDR1 SGHTA, CDR2 FQGNSA. The CDR3 loop is CASSYSNYNEQFF.

The chain uses TRBV28 and TRBJ1-1. This CDR3 has 14 residues. In germline, CDR1 is MDHEN, CDR2 SYDVKM. CDR3 in amino acids: CASSLDLKNTEAFF.

The chain uses TRBV29-1 and TRBJ2-1. The CDR3 consists of 12 residues. Germline values: CDR1 SQVTM, CDR2 ANQGSEA. The CDR3 region is CSVEAQYNEQFF.

The gene calls are TRBV9 and TRBJ2-5; TCRdb lists TRBD1, though no DNA is available to test this call. Germline CDR1 SGDLS, CDR2 YYNGEE. This CDR3 region has 15 residues. The CDR3 reads CASSERDRLGETQYF.